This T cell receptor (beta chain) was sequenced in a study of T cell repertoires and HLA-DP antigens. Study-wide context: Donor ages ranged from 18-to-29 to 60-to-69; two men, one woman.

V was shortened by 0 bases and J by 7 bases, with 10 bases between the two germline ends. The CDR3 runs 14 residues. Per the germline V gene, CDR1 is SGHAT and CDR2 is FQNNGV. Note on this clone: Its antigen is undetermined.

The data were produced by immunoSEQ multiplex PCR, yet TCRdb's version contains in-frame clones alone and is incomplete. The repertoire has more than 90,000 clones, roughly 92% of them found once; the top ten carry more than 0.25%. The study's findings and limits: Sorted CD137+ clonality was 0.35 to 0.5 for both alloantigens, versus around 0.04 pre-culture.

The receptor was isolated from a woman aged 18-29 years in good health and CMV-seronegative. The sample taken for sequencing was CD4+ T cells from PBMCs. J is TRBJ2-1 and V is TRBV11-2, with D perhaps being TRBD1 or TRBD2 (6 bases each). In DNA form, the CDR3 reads TGTGCCAGCAGCTTAGATAGAGGGGGGAATGAGCAGTTCTTC. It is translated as CASSLDRGGNEQFF.